The 10 T cell receptor beta chains listed next were all sequenced from one sample in a study of blood T cell repertoires in COVID-19. Sequencing used immunoSEQ multiplex PCR; TCRdb keeps in-frame clones, though not all of them. In the table there are roughly 190,000 clones, 80% to 90% of which are singletons. The sample comprised peripheral blood. These receptors came from a young man with active or convalescent COVID-19.

V and J are TRBV7-2 and TRBJ1-2; D call uncertain. The V gene lost 6 bases and the J gene lost 2 bases, with 10 bases spanning the gap. CDR3 length: 13 amino acids. CDR1 is SGHTA and CDR2 is FQGNSA in the germline V gene. The CDR3 DNA sequence: TGTGCCAGCAGTTTGAGTGTAAACTATGGCTACACCTTC. This encodes CASSLSVNYGYTF.

The CDR3 DNA follows: TGTGCCAGCAGCTTAGGTACAGGGCTCACAGATACGCAGTATTTT. Amino acids: CASSLGTGLTDTQYF. The chain uses TRBV11-3 and TRBJ2-3; maybe TRBD1 (6 bases). Per the germline V gene, CDR1 is SGHNT and CDR2 is YENEEA. V dropped 1 base and J dropped 2 bases, with 10 bases sitting between them. The CDR3 contains 15 residues.

The chain has TRBV6-1 and TRBJ1-4; D gene uncertain. The CDR3 spans 16 residues. Between the trimmed V and J ends, which lost 1 base and 8 bases, there was a span of 17 bases. Germline-derived CDR1 and CDR2 are MNHNS and SASEGT. CDR3 DNA: TGTGCCAGCAGTGAAGGGGGAGCCTCCGCCTACGAAAAACTGTTTTTT. Amino acid sequence: CASSEGGASAYEKLFF.

The chain employs TRBV23-1 and TRBJ2-4; 9 bases are shared with TRBD1. TRBV23-1 is an ORF, with its function uncertain. Trimming cost V 0 bases and J 9 bases; bases outside gene matches: 9. This CDR3 has 16 residues. The CDR3 loop reads CASSQSRGQGVVIQYF. The CDR3 DNA sequence: TGCGCCAGCAGTCAATCAAGGGGACAGGGAGTGGTCATTCAGTACTTC.

The J gene is TRBJ1-3, the V gene TRBV7-2, with a tentative D call TRBD1 (5 bases). Per germline, CDR1 SGHTA and CDR2 FQGNSA. The CDR3 extends over 13 amino acids. Trimming removed 5 bases at V and 4 bases at J, with 9 bases between. The CDR3 region has the DNA TGTGCCAGCAGCACAGGACAAGGAAACACCATATATTTT. This translates into CASSTGQGNTIYF.

CDR3 region: CASSIMYEKLFF. In nucleotides, the CDR3 is TGTGCCAGTAGTATTATGTATGAAAAACTGTTTTTT. V and J are TRBV19 and TRBJ1-4, with D unclear. Germline V gene data show CDR1 as LNHDA and CDR2 as SQIVND (reference sequence). V was shortened by 3 bases and J by 6 bases, with 5 bases between the two germline ends. This CDR3 spans 12 amino acids.

This sequence joins TRBV10-1 and TRBJ2-5, with D maybe TRBD2 (5 bases). V dropped 4 bases and J dropped 1 base, with 7 bases sitting between them. Germline V lookup: CDR1 WNHNN, CDR2 SYGVQD (reference sequence). The CDR3 is 13 residues long. The CDR3 loop reads CASSVTSQETQYF. CDR3 in DNA: TGCGCCAGCAGTGTTACTAGCCAAGAGACCCAGTACTTC.

The chain couples TRBV4-3 to TRBJ2-5; TRBD2 matches at 8 bases. Germline loops: CDR1 LGHNA, CDR2 YSLEER. CDR3 length: 16 residues. V was clipped by 1 base and J by 9 bases; unmatched bases: 13. The CDR3 loop is CASSQGQRERAGAQYF. For the CDR3, the DNA is TGCGCCAGCAGCCAAGGTCAGCGGGAGCGCGCCGGGGCCCAGTACTTC.

CDR3 in DNA: TGTGCCACCAGTGATTCAGGGAGCAATCAGCCCCAGCATTTT. Translated, it gives CATSDSGSNQPQHF. The V gene is TRBV24-1, the J gene TRBJ1-5; TRBD1 is a possible D gene (5 bases). In germline, CDR1 is KGHDR, CDR2 SFDVKD. The V gene lost 2 bases and the J gene lost 1 base, with 5 bases spanning the gap. This CDR3 region has 14 residues.

V usage is TRBV5-4 and J usage is TRBJ1-1, with a tentative D call TRBD1 (5 bases). The CDR3 has 14 amino acids. With 0 bases removed from V and 5 bases from J, the gap between germline ends came to 11 bases. Germline V lookup: CDR1 SGHNT, CDR2 YYREEE (reference sequence). In DNA form, the CDR3 reads TGTGCCAGCAGCTTGGCACAGGTCCGGACTGAAGCTTTCTTT. Translating it yields CASSLAQVRTEAFF.